Listed below are T cell receptor beta chains from one sample, sequenced in a study of cytomegalovirus exposure and HLA in healthy donors. Clones were sequenced by immunoSEQ multiplex PCR, and TCRdb holds only the in-frame ones, with some missing. The table shows 150,000 to 200,000 clones, with around 81% occurring only once. Sequencing was performed on PBMCs. The source of these receptors is a man between 18 and 35 years old in good health and CMV-seronegative. The CDR3 runs from the conserved cysteine through the conserved F or W. Fields, in order: clone size, V gene, CDR3 length, D gene, J gene, CDR3 protein, CDR3 DNA. The D gene is left open where the match is weak. The size field is filled for only some rows; it gives once, few, many or a size class.

clone_size: -; v_call: TRBV6-5; cdr3_length: 15; d_call: TRBD1; j_call: TRBJ2-7; cdr3_aa: CASSYRDRGVYEQYF; cdr3_nt: TGTGCCAGCAGTTACCGGGACAGGGGGGTATACGAGCAGTACTTC
clone_size: -; v_call: TRBV11-2; cdr3_length: 14; d_call: -; j_call: TRBJ2-1; cdr3_aa: CASSPHPNDNEQFF; cdr3_nt: TGTGCCAGCAGCCCTCACCCTAACGACAATGAGCAGTTCTTC
clone_size: -; v_call: TRBV27; cdr3_length: 16; d_call: TRBD1; j_call: TRBJ2-7; cdr3_aa: CASSSSGTGIVDEQYF; cdr3_nt: TGTGCCAGCAGTTCCTCCGGGACAGGGATTGTGGACGAGCAGTACTTC
clone_size: -; v_call: TRBV9; cdr3_length: 17; d_call: TRBD2; j_call: TRBJ2-3; cdr3_aa: CASSVLAGYSSTDTQYF; cdr3_nt: TGTGCCAGCAGCGTATTAGCGGGCTATTCTAGCACAGATACGCAGTATTTT
clone_size: -; v_call: TRBV28; cdr3_length: 14; d_call: -; j_call: TRBJ1-1; cdr3_aa: CASAGNGYSPEAFF; cdr3_nt: TGTGCCAGCGCCGGCAATGGGTATAGCCCTGAAGCTTTCTTT
clone_size: -; v_call: TRBV11-2; cdr3_length: 12; d_call: -; j_call: TRBJ2-7; cdr3_aa: CASGRGEGEQYF; cdr3_nt: TGTGCCAGCGGCAGGGGCGAAGGCGAGCAGTACTTC
clone_size: -; v_call: TRBV7-6; cdr3_length: 15; d_call: TRBD2; j_call: TRBJ2-3; cdr3_aa: CASSLEPSGSYTQYF; cdr3_nt: TGTGCCAGCAGCTTAGAGCCTAGCGGGAGCTATACGCAGTATTTT
clone_size: -; v_call: TRBV7-2; cdr3_length: 15; d_call: TRBD2; j_call: TRBJ2-7; cdr3_aa: CASSPRLAGGGEQYF; cdr3_nt: TGTGCCAGCAGCCCCCGACTAGCGGGGGGTGGGGAGCAGTACTTC
clone_size: -; v_call: TRBV14; cdr3_length: 16; d_call: TRBD1; j_call: TRBJ2-7; cdr3_aa: CASSQVGGQGGLEQYF; cdr3_nt: TGTGCCAGCAGCCAAGTAGGGGGACAGGGAGGTTTGGAGCAGTACTTC
clone_size: once; v_call: TRBV7-8; cdr3_length: 17; d_call: -; j_call: TRBJ1-5; cdr3_aa: CASSLVGSSYSNQPQHF; cdr3_nt: TGTGCCAGCAGCTTAGTGGGCAGTTCTTATAGCAATCAGCCCCAGCATTTT
clone_size: -; v_call: TRBV6-5; cdr3_length: 15; d_call: TRBD1; j_call: TRBJ2-7; cdr3_aa: CASSSPGTGTYEQYF; cdr3_nt: TGTGCCAGCAGTAGCCCCGGGACAGGGACCTACGAGCAGTACTTC
clone_size: -; v_call: TRBV6-5; cdr3_length: 16; d_call: -; j_call: TRBJ1-5; cdr3_aa: CASSYSRSGRNQPQHF; cdr3_nt: TGTGCCAGCAGTTACTCGAGGTCAGGGCGGAATCAGCCCCAGCATTTT
clone_size: -; v_call: TRBV11-2; cdr3_length: 15; d_call: TRBD1; j_call: TRBJ2-7; cdr3_aa: CASSKSGTGTYEQYF; cdr3_nt: TGTGCCAGCAGTAAGTCCGGGACAGGAACCTACGAGCAGTACTTC
clone_size: -; v_call: TRBV28; cdr3_length: 17; d_call: -; j_call: TRBJ2-5; cdr3_aa: CASSLGPSGSYQETQYF; cdr3_nt: TGTGCCAGCAGTTTAGGACCCTCGGGGTCCTACCAAGAGACCCAGTACTTC
clone_size: once; v_call: TRBV30; cdr3_length: 15; d_call: TRBD1; j_call: TRBJ2-7; cdr3_aa: CAWRGLLRDSYEQYF; cdr3_nt: TGTGCCTGGAGGGGGCTCCTCCGGGACAGCTACGAGCAGTACTTC
clone_size: -; v_call: TRBV19; cdr3_length: 18; d_call: TRBD1; j_call: TRBJ1-2; cdr3_aa: CASSMSWSRDRLNYGYTF; cdr3_nt: TGTGCCAGTAGTATGAGCTGGTCTCGGGACAGGCTTAACTATGGCTACACCTTC
clone_size: -; v_call: TRBV10-2; cdr3_length: 16; d_call: TRBD2; j_call: TRBJ2-7; cdr3_aa: CASSFPSGGSFYEQYF; cdr3_nt: TGCGCCAGCTCCTTCCCTAGCGGGGGGTCTTTCTACGAGCAGTACTTC
clone_size: -; v_call: TRBV6-1; cdr3_length: 16; d_call: -; j_call: TRBJ1-6; cdr3_aa: CASSEGAGAKGSPLHF; cdr3_nt: TGTGCCAGCAGTGAGGGAGCGGGAGCGAAGGGTTCACCCCTCCACTTT
clone_size: -; v_call: TRBV29-1; cdr3_length: 13; d_call: TRBD1; j_call: TRBJ2-7; cdr3_aa: CSVARTGSYEQYF; cdr3_nt: TGCAGCGTTGCCAGGACAGGTTCCTACGAGCAGTACTTC
clone_size: few; v_call: TRBV15; cdr3_length: 15; d_call: -; j_call: TRBJ1-3; cdr3_aa: CATSRDSGAGNTIYF; cdr3_nt: TGTGCCACCAGCAGAGATTCAGGGGCTGGAAACACCATATATTTT
clone_size: -; v_call: TRBV11-2; cdr3_length: 15; d_call: TRBD1; j_call: TRBJ2-3; cdr3_aa: CASSFRGRGTDTQYF; cdr3_nt: TGTGCCAGCAGCTTCAGGGGGCGCGGCACAGATACGCAGTATTTT
clone_size: -; v_call: TRBV4-2; cdr3_length: 15; d_call: TRBD2; j_call: TRBJ2-7; cdr3_aa: CAGRETSASSYEQYF; cdr3_nt: TGTGCCGGCAGGGAGACTAGCGCCTCCTCCTACGAGCAGTACTTC
clone_size: -; v_call: TRBV5-5; cdr3_length: 15; d_call: -; j_call: TRBJ2-3; cdr3_aa: CASSLEGARGDTQYF; cdr3_nt: TGTGCCAGCAGCTTGGAAGGGGCCAGGGGAGATACGCAGTATTTT
clone_size: -; v_call: TRBV27; cdr3_length: 13; d_call: -; j_call: TRBJ1-6; cdr3_aa: CASSLSQFWPLHF; cdr3_nt: TGTGCCAGCAGTTTATCCCAGTTCTGGCCCCTCCACTTT
clone_size: few; v_call: TRBV28; cdr3_length: 15; d_call: TRBD1; j_call: TRBJ1-5; cdr3_aa: CASSLLDRINQPQHF; cdr3_nt: TGTGCCAGCAGTTTACTGGACAGGATCAATCAGCCCCAGCATTTT
clone_size: -; v_call: TRBV18; cdr3_length: 12; d_call: TRBD2; j_call: TRBJ2-7; cdr3_aa: CASSLTSGEQYF; cdr3_nt: TGTGCCAGCTCCTTGACTAGCGGCGAGCAGTACTTC
clone_size: -; v_call: TRBV9; cdr3_length: 16; d_call: -; j_call: TRBJ2-5; cdr3_aa: CASSVAAGAGAETQYF; cdr3_nt: TGTGCCAGCAGCGTAGCTGCCGGAGCTGGAGCAGAGACCCAGTACTTC
clone_size: few; v_call: TRBV13; cdr3_length: 13; d_call: TRBD2; j_call: TRBJ2-7; cdr3_aa: CASSSPTSNEQYF; cdr3_nt: TGTGCCAGCAGCTCGCCGACTAGCAACGAGCAGTACTTC
clone_size: -; v_call: TRBV19; cdr3_length: 15; d_call: -; j_call: TRBJ1-1; cdr3_aa: CATRKEGTLNTEAFF; cdr3_nt: TGTGCCACTCGGAAAGAGGGAACGCTGAACACTGAAGCTTTCTTT
clone_size: -; v_call: TRBV4-3; cdr3_length: 14; d_call: TRBD1; j_call: TRBJ1-2; cdr3_aa: CASSQGQGAEGYTF; cdr3_nt: TGCGCCAGCAGCCAAGGACAGGGGGCGGAGGGCTACACCTTC
clone_size: -; v_call: TRBV5-4; cdr3_length: 13; d_call: -; j_call: TRBJ1-1; cdr3_aa: CASSFDSNTEAFF; cdr3_nt: TGTGCCAGCAGCTTCGACAGCAACACTGAAGCTTTCTTT